The rows below give T cell receptor beta chains drawn from one sample of a study of T cells in Graves' hyperthyroidism and ophthalmopathy. In TCRdb, the multiplex PCR reads were re-called with MiXCR into one record per CDR3 protein. This table has some 490,000 distinct CDR3 sequences, about 20% appearing once. The sample consisted of blood. The receptors come from a woman in her seventies with Graves' ophthalmopathy. The CDR3 runs from the conserved cysteine through the conserved F or W. The D gene is left open where the match is weak. Clone size is not always given. Where it is, it says once, few, many or a class for expanded clones.

CDR3nt,CDR3aa,abundance,v_gene,j_gene,d_gene
TGTGCCAGCAGTTACTCGAGTATGCTGGGACCAGACTACGAGCAGTACTTC,CASSYSSMLGPDYEQYF,.,TRBV6-5,TRBJ2-7,.
TGCAGCCTAGGGGAGGCGGATACGCAGTATTTT,CSLGEADTQYF,few,TRBV29-1,TRBJ2-3,.
TGTGCCACCGGGACAGGACGAAACACCATATATTTT,CATGTGRNTIYF,.,TRBV12-3/TRBV12-4,TRBJ1-3,TRBD1
TGCGCCAGCAGCTCGTCCGGACTAGCGGGAGTAGATACGCAGTATTTT,CASSSSGLAGVDTQYF,few,TRBV5-1,TRBJ2-3,TRBD2
TGTGCCAGCAGCTCTCCTATTTGGGGATCTGAAGCTTTCTTT,CASSSPIWGSEAFF,.,TRBV5-8,TRBJ1-1,.
TGCAGTGCTAGAAATTTAGCGGGAGGTTCCACAGATACGCAGTATTTT,CSARNLAGGSTDTQYF,.,TRBV20-1,TRBJ2-3,TRBD2
TGTGCCAGCGGGGAAGCGGTTAACACCGGGGAGCTGTTTTTT,CASGEAVNTGELFF,few,TRBV6-1,TRBJ2-2,.
TGTGCCAGCAGCCAGCAGGGGGTTCAGAATTCACCCCTCCACTTT,CASSQQGVQNSPLHF,few,TRBV3-1,TRBJ1-6,TRBD1
TGCGCCAGCAGTGAAGGGAGGGGCAGAGTGGGACTAGCGGGCCCCGGGGAGCTGTTTTTT,CASSEGRGRVGLAGPGELFF,.,TRBV10-2,TRBJ2-2,TRBD2
TGTGCCAGTAGTATCCTTTCTCAGCCCCAGCGTTTT,CASSILSQPQRF,.,TRBV19,TRBJ1-5,.
TGTGCCAGTAGTATTGTAGGGTTCGGCACTGAAGCTTTCTTT,CASSIVGFGTEAFF,.,TRBV19,TRBJ1-1,.
TGTGCCAGCAGTTTTCGTCAGGGAACCTACGAGCAGTACTTC,CASSFRQGTYEQYF,many,TRBV12-3/TRBV12-4,TRBJ2-7,.
TGTGCCAGCAGTTACCCGACTAACGAGGTGGCAGCTCACACAGATACGCAGTATTTT,CASSYPTNEVAAHTDTQYF,many,TRBV6-2/TRBV6-3,TRBJ2-3,.
TGTGCCAGTAGTATCTTCCAGGGCAATCAGCCCCAGCATTTT,CASSIFQGNQPQHF,.,TRBV19,TRBJ1-5,.
TGTGCCAGCAGCCAGACTGGACAGGGTGTTTATGGCTACACCTTC,CASSQTGQGVYGYTF,few,TRBV16,TRBJ1-2,TRBD1
TGCAGTGGTAGGGGTACGAAGAACACTGAAGCTTTCTTT,CSGRGTKNTEAFF,.,TRBV20-1,TRBJ1-1,.
TGTGCCAGCAGTGAAGCGCTTGTTGCCTTCCCCTCAGGGAACTATGGCTACACCTTC,CASSEALVAFPSGNYGYTF,few,TRBV6-1,TRBJ1-2,.
TGCGCCAGCAGCTTAACGGGACCCGGAGGCTACACCTTC,CASSLTGPGGYTF,.,TRBV5-1,TRBJ1-2,.
TGTGCCAGCAGCGAGCAGGGGAATCGTGATACGCAGTATTTT,CASSEQGNRDTQYF,few,TRBV9,TRBJ2-3,.
TGTGCCATCAGTGAGCCTGGGACTAGCGGACCTTACAATGAGCAGTTCTTC,CAISEPGTSGPYNEQFF,.,TRBV10-3,TRBJ2-1,TRBD2
TGTGCCATCAGTGAGATGGGCGGTAATCAGCCCCAGCATTTT,CAISEMGGNQPQHF,few,TRBV10-3,TRBJ1-5,.
TGTGCCAGCAGCGCCGGGACAAACAGAGATACGCAGTATTTT,CASSAGTNRDTQYF,.,TRBV5-6,TRBJ2-3,.
TGTGCTAGTGGTTTCGCGGATTTCTCCTACAATGAGCAGTTCTTC,CASGFADFSYNEQFF,few,TRBV12-5,TRBJ2-1,.
TGTGCCTGGGTTTTAGCGGGAGCCCCAGATACGCAGTATTTT,CAWVLAGAPDTQYF,few,TRBV30,TRBJ2-3,TRBD2
TGCGCCAGCAGCTCAGCAGGGAGCGAGCAGTACTTC,CASSSAGSEQYF,.,TRBV5-1,TRBJ2-7,.
TGTGCCAGCAGCCTGGCGGGACAGGGGAATCAGCCCCAGCATTTT,CASSLAGQGNQPQHF,many,TRBV7-8,TRBJ1-5,TRBD1
TGTGCCAGCTCACCCACCGATGGTTACACTGAAGCTTTCTTT,CASSPTDGYTEAFF,.,TRBV18,TRBJ1-1,.
TGTGCCAGCAGTACCTTAGGCAGAAACCTCTATGGCTACACCTTC,CASSTLGRNLYGYTF,many,TRBV28,TRBJ1-2,.
TGTGCCAGCAGCTCCGGGACAGGAAGGTTTAAAGCTTTCTTT,CASSSGTGRFKAFF,few,TRBV5-5,TRBJ1-1,TRBD1
TGTGCCAGCAGCCAATCTACGACCACAGATACGCAGTATTTT,CASSQSTTTDTQYF,once,TRBV3-1,TRBJ2-3,.
TGTGCCAGCAGCCTCCCGGGCTCGTCGGGGTTGACAGATACGCAGTATTTT,CASSLPGSSGLTDTQYF,many,TRBV28,TRBJ2-3,.
TGTGCCAGCAGCCCTAGGGCGTTGAACACTGAAGCTTTCTTT,CASSPRALNTEAFF,many,TRBV28,TRBJ1-1,.
TGTGCCAGCAGTTTCCCCCGGGACAGGGGTAACACCGGGGAGCTGTTTTTT,CASSFPRDRGNTGELFF,many,TRBV28,TRBJ2-2,TRBD1
TGCAGTGCTAGAGAGGATAGGGGCGTCTATGGCTACACCTTC,CSAREDRGVYGYTF,few,TRBV20-1,TRBJ1-2,.
TGTGCCAGCACCTCCGTGACAGGGGTGCGGGGTACGCAGTATTTT,CASTSVTGVRGTQYF,many,TRBV12-3/TRBV12-4,TRBJ2-3,TRBD1
TGTGCCAGCTCACAATCGACAGGAATGGGGTCACCCCTCCACTTT,CASSQSTGMGSPLHF,.,TRBV18,TRBJ1-6,.
TGTGCCAGCAGCCGAACCGGGACTAGCACCAATGAGCAGTTCTTC,CASSRTGTSTNEQFF,.,TRBV7-9,TRBJ2-1,TRBD2
TGTGCCAGCAGTTTCCCCGGGGGCGGGATCCTAGCCAAAAACATTCAGTACTTC,CASSFPGGGILAKNIQYF,few,TRBV28,TRBJ2-4,.
TGTGCCAGCAGCTTGTTGGGGGGGCGCAGCGAGCAGTACTTC,CASSLLGGRSEQYF,.,TRBV28,TRBJ2-7,.
TGTGGCAGCAGTCTTAGGTCCGGTTATAGCAATCAGCCCCAGCATTTT,CGSSLRSGYSNQPQHF,.,TRBV6-1,TRBJ1-5,.
TGTGCCAGCCGCCCCTCTCTTCGGGACAGGGTAAATGGCTACACCTTC,CASRPSLRDRVNGYTF,.,TRBV19,TRBJ1-2,TRBD1